The 4 T cell receptor beta chains in this list originate from one sample, sequenced in a study of esophageal squamous cell carcinoma under preoperative chemotherapy. One entry per CDR3 protein, called by TCRdb with MiXCR from the PCR reads. The table shows around 34,000 distinct CDR3 sequences, with around 50% occurring only once. The time point was: after preoperative PTX-NDP chemotherapy. The material was obtained from a patient given preoperative chemotherapy. Receptors were obtained from a human donor with esophageal squamous cell carcinoma. The donor label of this sample is uncertain.

The rearrangement uses TRBV6-1 and TRBJ2-3; the D gene is possibly TRBD1 (6 bases). TRBJ2-7 explains the end of the DNA better; the J call may be wrong. The germline CDR1 and CDR2 sequences are MNHNS and SASEGT. The CDR3 covers 15 residues. The CDR3 DNA sequence: TGTGCCAGCAGTGAAGCTCAGGACAGCGGCCACGAGCAGTACTTC. Residues: CASSEAQDSGHEQYF.

On this clonotype itself: This sequence may be a read error, since a much larger clone differs from it by one base. V gene TRBV7-2 combines with J gene TRBJ2-1; D might be TRBD2 (6 bases). CDR3 length: 14 amino acids. The germline V and J ends were trimmed by 5 bases and 13 bases, with 21 bases remaining between them. In germline, CDR1 is SGHTA, CDR2 FQGNSA. Here the CDR3 DNA reads TGTGCCAGCAGCCGTGCAGGGTCCCGGGAGACCCAGTTCTTC. Its protein product is CASSRAGSRETQFF.

A remark on this clonotype: The junction departs from germline at one end; a sequencing error may be responsible. The chain recombines TRBV6-1 with TRBJ2-3, with D perhaps TRBD1 or TRBD2 (5 bases each). Germline V CDR1 and CDR2: MNHNS, SASEGT. The CDR3 is 14 residues long. DNA of the CDR3: TGTGGCGGCACGGGGCGGCGAGCCGAAAACACGCAGTACTTT. It encodes CGGTGRRAENTQYF.

A single count supports this clonotype. This rearrangement joins TRBV12-3 or TRBV12-4 to TRBJ2-4; tentative D call: TRBD2 (7 bases). There are 16 residues in the CDR3. The V gene lost 6 bases and the J gene lost 13 bases, with 28 bases spanning the gap. CDR3 in DNA: TGTGCCAGCAGGGGCACTGGGGGGGGCAGCAAAGATACGCAGTACTTC. Its protein product is CASRGTGGGSKDTQYF.